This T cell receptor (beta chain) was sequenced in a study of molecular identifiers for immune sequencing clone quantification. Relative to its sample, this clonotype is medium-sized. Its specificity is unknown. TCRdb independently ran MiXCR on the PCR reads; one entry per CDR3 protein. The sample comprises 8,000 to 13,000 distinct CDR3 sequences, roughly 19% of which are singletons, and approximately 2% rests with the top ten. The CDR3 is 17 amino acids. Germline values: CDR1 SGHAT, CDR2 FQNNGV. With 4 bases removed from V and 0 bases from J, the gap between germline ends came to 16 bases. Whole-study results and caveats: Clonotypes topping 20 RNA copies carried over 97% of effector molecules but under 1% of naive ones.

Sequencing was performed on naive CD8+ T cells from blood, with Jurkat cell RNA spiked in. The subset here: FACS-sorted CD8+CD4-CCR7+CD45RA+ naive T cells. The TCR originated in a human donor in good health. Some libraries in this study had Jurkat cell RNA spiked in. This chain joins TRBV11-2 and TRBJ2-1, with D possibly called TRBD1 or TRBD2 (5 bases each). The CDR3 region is CASSSPGPGSSYNEQFF. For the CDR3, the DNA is TGTGCCAGCAGCTCCCCGGGGCCGGGTAGCTCCTACAATGAGCAGTTCTTC.